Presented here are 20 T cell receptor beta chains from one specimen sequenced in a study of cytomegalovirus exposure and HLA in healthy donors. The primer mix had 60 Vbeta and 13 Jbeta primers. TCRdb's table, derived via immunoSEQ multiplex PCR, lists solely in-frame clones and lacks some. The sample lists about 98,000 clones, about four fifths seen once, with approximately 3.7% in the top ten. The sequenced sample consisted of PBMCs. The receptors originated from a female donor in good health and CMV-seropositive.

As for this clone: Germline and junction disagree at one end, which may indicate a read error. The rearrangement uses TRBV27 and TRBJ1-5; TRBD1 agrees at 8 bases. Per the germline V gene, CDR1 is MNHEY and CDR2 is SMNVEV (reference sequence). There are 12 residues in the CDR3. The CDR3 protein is CATGQGNRPQHF. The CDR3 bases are TGTGCCACCGGACAGGGCAATCGGCCCCAGCATTTT.

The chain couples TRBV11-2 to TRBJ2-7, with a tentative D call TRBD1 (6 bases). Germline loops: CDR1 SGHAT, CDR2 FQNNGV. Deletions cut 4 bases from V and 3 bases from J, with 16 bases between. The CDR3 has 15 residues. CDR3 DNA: TGTGCCAGCAGCTACAATGGGGGCGGAGGCTACGAGCAGTACTTC. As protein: CASSYNGGGGYEQYF. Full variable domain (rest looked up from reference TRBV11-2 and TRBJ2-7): EAGVAQSPRYKIIEKRQSVAFWCNPISGHATLYWYQQILGQGPKLLIQFQNNGVVDDSQLPKDRFSAERLKGVDSTLKIQPAKLEDSAVYLCASSYNGGGGYEQYFGPGTRLTVT.

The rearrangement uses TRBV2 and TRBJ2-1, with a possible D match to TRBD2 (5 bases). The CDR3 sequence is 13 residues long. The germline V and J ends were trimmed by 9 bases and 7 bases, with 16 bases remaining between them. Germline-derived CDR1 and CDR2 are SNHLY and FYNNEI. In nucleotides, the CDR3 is TGTGCCAGGGACTCGGCAGGTGGAAATGAGCAGTTCTTC. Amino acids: CARDSAGGNEQFF. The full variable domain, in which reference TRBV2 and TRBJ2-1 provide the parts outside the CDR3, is EPEVTQTPSHQVTQMGQEVILRCVPISNHLYFYWYRQILGQKVEFLVSFYNNEISEKSEIFDDQFSVERPDGSNFTLKIRSTKLEDSAMYFCARDSAGGNEQFFGPGTRLTVL.

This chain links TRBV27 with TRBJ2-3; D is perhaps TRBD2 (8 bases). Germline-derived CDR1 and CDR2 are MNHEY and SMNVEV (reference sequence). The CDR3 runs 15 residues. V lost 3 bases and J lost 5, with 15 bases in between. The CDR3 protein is CASSLRGLAGDTQYF. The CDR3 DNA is TGTGCCAGCAGTTTGAGGGGGCTAGCGGGAGATACGCAGTATTTT.

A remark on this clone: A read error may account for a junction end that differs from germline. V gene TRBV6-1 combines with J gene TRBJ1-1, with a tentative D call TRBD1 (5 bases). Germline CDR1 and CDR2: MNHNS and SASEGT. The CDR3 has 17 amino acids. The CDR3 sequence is CASTEISFGQGNTEAFF. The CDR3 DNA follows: TGTGCCAGCACTGAAATCTCTTTCGGGCAGGGGAACACTGAAGCTTTCTTT.

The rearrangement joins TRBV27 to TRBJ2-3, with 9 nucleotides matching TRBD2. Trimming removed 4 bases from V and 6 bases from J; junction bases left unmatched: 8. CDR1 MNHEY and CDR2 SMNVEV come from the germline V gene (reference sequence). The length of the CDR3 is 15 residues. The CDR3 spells CASSWGLAQTDTQYF. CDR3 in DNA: TGTGCCAGCAGTTGGGGACTAGCTCAAACCGATACGCAGTATTTT.

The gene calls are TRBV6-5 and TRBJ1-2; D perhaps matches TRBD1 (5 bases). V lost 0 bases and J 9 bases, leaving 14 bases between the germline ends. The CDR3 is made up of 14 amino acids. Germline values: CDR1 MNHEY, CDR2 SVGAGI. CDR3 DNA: TGTGCCAGCAGTTACTCGAGGGACTACGGACGCTACACCTTC. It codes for CASSYSRDYGRYTF.

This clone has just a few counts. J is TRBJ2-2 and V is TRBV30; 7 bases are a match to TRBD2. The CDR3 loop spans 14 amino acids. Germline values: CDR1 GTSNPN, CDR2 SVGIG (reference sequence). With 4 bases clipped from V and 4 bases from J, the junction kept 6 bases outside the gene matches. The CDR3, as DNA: TGTGCCTGGAATGGCGGGAGTCGCACCGGGGAGCTGTTTTTT. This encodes CAWNGGSRTGELFF.

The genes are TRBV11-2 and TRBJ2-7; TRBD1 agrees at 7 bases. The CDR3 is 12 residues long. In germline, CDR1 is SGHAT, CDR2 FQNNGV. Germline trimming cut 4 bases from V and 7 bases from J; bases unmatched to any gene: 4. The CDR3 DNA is TGTGCCAGCAGCTCGGGACAGTTAGAGCAGTACTTC. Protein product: CASSSGQLEQYF.

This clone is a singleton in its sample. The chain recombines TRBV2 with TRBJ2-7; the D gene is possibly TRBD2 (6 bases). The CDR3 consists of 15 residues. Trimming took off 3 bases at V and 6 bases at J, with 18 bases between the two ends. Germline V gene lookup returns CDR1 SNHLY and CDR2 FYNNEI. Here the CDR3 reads CASSDRSGEEGEQYF. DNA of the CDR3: TGTGCCAGCAGTGATAGGTCGGGGGAAGAGGGCGAGCAGTACTTC.

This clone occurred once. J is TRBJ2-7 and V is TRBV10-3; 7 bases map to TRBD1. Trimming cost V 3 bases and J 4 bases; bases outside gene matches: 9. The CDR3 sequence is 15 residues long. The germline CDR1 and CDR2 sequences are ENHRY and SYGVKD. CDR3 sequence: CAISDPRAQGYEQYF. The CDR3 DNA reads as TGTGCCATCAGTGATCCTAGAGCACAGGGGTACGAGCAGTACTTC.

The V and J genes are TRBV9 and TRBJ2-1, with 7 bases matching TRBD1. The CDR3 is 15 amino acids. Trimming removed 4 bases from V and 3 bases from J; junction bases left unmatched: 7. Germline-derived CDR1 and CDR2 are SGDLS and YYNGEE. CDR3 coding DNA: TGTGCCAGCAGCCGGCAGGGGACAGACTACAATGAGCAGTTCTTC. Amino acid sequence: CASSRQGTDYNEQFF.

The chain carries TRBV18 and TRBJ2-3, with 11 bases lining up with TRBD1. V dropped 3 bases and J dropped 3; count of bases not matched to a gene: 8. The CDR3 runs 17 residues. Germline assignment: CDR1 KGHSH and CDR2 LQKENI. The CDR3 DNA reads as TGTGCCAGCTCACCTTACACCGGGACAGGGGGGACAGATACGCAGTATTTT. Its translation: CASSPYTGTGGTDTQYF.

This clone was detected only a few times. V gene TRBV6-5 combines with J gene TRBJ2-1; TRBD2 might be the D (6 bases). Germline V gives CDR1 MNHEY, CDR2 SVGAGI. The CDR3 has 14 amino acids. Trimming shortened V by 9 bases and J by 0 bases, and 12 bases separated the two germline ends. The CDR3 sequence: CASTLASSYNEQFF. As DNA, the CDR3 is TGTGCCAGTACCCTAGCGAGCTCCTACAATGAGCAGTTCTTC.

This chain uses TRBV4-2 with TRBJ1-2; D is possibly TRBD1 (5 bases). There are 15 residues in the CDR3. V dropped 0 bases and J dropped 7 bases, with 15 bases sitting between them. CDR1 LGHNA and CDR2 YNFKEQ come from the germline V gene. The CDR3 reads CASSQDQKGLGGYTF. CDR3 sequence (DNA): TGTGCCAGCAGCCAAGATCAGAAGGGGTTGGGTGGCTACACCTTC.

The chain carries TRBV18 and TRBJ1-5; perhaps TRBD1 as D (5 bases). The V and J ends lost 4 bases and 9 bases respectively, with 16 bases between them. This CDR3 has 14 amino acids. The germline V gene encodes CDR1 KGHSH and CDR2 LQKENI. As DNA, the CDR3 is TGTGCCAGCTCACTCCGACAGCCTCAGGGGCCCCAGCATTTT. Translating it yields CASSLRQPQGPQHF.

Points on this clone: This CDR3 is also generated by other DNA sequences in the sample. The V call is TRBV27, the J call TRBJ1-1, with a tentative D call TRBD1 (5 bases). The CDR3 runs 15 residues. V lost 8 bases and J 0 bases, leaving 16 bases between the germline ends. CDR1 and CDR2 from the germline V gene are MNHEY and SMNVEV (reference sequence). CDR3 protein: CASLAPGHMNTEAFF. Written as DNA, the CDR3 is TGTGCCAGCCTCGCCCCCGGACACATGAACACTGAAGCTTTCTTT.

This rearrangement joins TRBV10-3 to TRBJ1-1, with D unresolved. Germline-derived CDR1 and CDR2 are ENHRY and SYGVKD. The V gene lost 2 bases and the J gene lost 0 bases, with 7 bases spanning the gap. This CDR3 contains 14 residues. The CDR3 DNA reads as TGTGCCATCAGTGAGCCCCCTATGAACACTGAAGCTTTCTTT. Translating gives CAISEPPMNTEAFF.

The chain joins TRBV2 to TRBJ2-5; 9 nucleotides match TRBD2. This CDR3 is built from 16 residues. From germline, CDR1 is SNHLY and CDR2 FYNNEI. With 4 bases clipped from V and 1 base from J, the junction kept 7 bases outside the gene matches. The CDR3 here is CASSGTLAGFQETQYF. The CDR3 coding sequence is TGTGCCAGCAGTGGGACCCTAGCGGGATTCCAAGAGACCCAGTACTTC.

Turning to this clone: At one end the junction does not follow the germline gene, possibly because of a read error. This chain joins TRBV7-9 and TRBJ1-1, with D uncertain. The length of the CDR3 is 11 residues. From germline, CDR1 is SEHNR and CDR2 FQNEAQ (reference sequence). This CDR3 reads CSSSPSSEAFF. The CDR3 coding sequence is TGTTCCAGCAGCCCCTCGTCTGAAGCTTTCTTT. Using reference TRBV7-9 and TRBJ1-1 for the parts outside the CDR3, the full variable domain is DTGVSQNPRHKITKRGQNVTFRCDPISEHNRLYWYRQTLGQGPEFLTYFQNEAQLEKSRLLSDRFSAERPKGSFSTLEIQRTEQGDSAMYLCSSSPSSEAFFGQGTRLTVV.